This TCR beta chain was identified during a study of cytomegalovirus exposure and HLA in healthy donors (dated by TCRdb to about 2017). Study-level background: An earlier analysis of about 560 of the donors reported around 280 Gb of sequence data and 95 million to 130 million unique TCR beta sequences obtained from about 170 million T cells. Approximately 330 gigabases of sequencing data and 70 million to 100 million unique TCR sequences made up an early release that covered approximately 700 HLA-typed donors. Of the 300 to 500 genotyped donors, 80% to 90% were placed in the genetic ancestry cluster associated with self-reported Caucasian donors. The aim of the study was to test whether cataloging public T cell receptors could identify signatures of past pathogen exposure. The study profiled the T cell repertoires of 550 to 700 subjects by immunosequencing and related them to cytomegalovirus serostatus. Along with the approximately 650-subject first cohort, a separate validation cohort of more than 90 different subjects was used. High-throughput TCR immunosequencing, statistical association of individual TCRs with disease status, and machine learning were combined to predict cytomegalovirus infection status. A later analysis re-analyzed previously published TCR beta repertoires from about 730 donors and added high-resolution HLA genotyping to study TCR occurrence patterns. Rather than using new phenotypic data, the later analysis identified candidate immune exposures from TCR beta sequences and from how often those sequences occurred across donors. An earlier analysis of approximately 630 of the donors applied high-throughput TCR beta sequencing to assess whether each TCR beta V gene segment acted as functional or pseudogenic. Alongside the repertoire data, information on donor age, sex, ethnicity and CMV serostatus was compiled. A later genetic analysis took genome-wide SNP genotypes for 398 of the 666 donors and used that subset as a discovery cohort. Every repertoire in the discovery cohort had been generated on one and the same sequencing platform. Both class I and class II loci were covered by HLA typing, at four-digit resolution. The number of donors typed differed by locus, with 629-630 for A, B, C, DRB1 and DQB1, around 520 for DQA1, under 610 for DPA1, and approximately 470 for DPB1. Four to six DR-DQ haplotypes were handled as single units for association and clustering, since linkage in the cohort was strong. Among 398 genotyped donors of the cohort, an average of about 240,000 unique TCR beta nucleotide sequences were sequenced per donor, approximately 20% of them non-productive.

The cohort comprised approximately 700 healthy bone marrow donors. At the time of sampling, all cohort members were nominally healthy, though unrecorded immune exposures were likely present. The donor was CMV seropositive and was included in the group of 250 to 350 seropositive cohort members. Every donor gave a peripheral blood sample, and the peripheral blood mononuclear cells from that sample were used for TCR beta sequencing. Genomic DNA was extracted from the blood cell samples with the Qiagen DNeasy Blood Extraction Kit. About this clone itself: Its antigen is currently not known. Nothing much larger sits one base from this clone, and base qualities are not available.

The receptor library was made with the immunoSEQ multiplex PCR assay. For the multiplex PCR, a mixture combining 60 forward primers for TCR Vbeta segments and 13 reverse primers for TCR Jbeta segments was used. A multiplex PCR assay on genomic DNA amplified the CDR3 region of rearranged TCR beta genes. On the Illumina HiSeq System, the amplified TCR beta libraries were sequenced as 87-base-pair reads. In the source study's methods: In a later analysis, roughly 80 million unique TCR beta chains were counted across the approximately 670 repertoires, and approximately 11 million of these chains were shared by at least two donors. Raw reads were error-corrected and collapsed into unique sequences with a nearest-neighbor algorithm that merged closely related sequences to remove PCR and sequencing errors. V, D and J gene segments were assigned by aligning CDR3 sequences to IMGT reference sequences. For a sequence to be retained, a match of at least six nucleotides to both a V gene segment and a J gene segment was required. A rearrangement was called productive if the CDR3 had no stop codons and remained in frame with V and J, and every other rearrangement was called non-productive. CDR3 was defined by IMGT convention, running from the second conserved V-encoded cysteine to the conserved J-encoded phenylalanine. The earlier analysis of approximately 590 of the donors excluded any sequence lacking an unambiguous match to a single V gene segment. An earlier analysis of a few hundred of the donors classified V segments as functional when productive rearrangements were above 56.7% and as segregating when the standard deviation between donors was above 5%. A statistical classification framework was built to diagnose cytomegalovirus status from the catalog of TCR beta chain sequences. In a later analysis, V and J genes were assigned by comparing TCR nucleotide sequences against IMGT/GENE-DB human TR gene sequences. In a later analysis, CDR3 sequences and most-parsimonious VDJ recombination scenarios were assigned using the TCRdist pipeline. In a later analysis, each TCR beta chain was defined by its CDR3 amino acid sequence together with its V-gene family, and reads without a unique V-gene family were excluded. As a way to deal with suspected cross-contamination and a sequencing artifact, a later analysis dropped 500 to 700 nucleotide sequences that were highly shared and had low generation probability. In a later analysis, a clonal expansion index for each public chain was calculated from normalized within-repertoire ranks of inferred template counts. A later analysis computed generation probabilities with a VDJ recombination model fitted to out-of-frame rearrangements, and checked the results against IGoR. A later analysis scored TCR-TCR, TCR-HLA and TCR-CMV co-occurrence with hypergeometric tests, applying a repertoire-size bias correction to TCR pairs. A later analysis estimated false discovery rates by permuting HLA or CMV assignments 20 times. In a later analysis, co-occurring TCRs were grouped with DBSCAN, and TCRdist sequence similarity was added when clustering was performed within HLA-allele-positive subsets. For co-occurrence clustering, repertoires with fewer than 30,000 or more than 120,000 public chains were excluded, along with 4 to 6 repertoires with anomalous nucleotide sharing. TCRdb mirrors the immuneACCESS table, restricted to in-frame sequences. Some clones are absent from its copies; in checked studies, under half trace to an unresolved V gene, and the reason for the others is unknown. The V and J calls and clone size are taken from that table; D and trimming were inferred from the DNA. In all, the sample holds about 140,000 clones, and about 82% of those were seen once. Of the sample, more than 4% is held by the ten largest clones.

CDR1 and CDR2 (SGHDN, FVKESK) derive from the germline V gene. The CDR3 runs 15 residues from the cysteine to the phenylalanine. The sequence is cut down to CDR3 DNA, 45 bases in frame from base 1. Deletion took 4 bases off V and 3 bases off J, with a span of 15 bases between the germline ends. Findings and caveats that apply to the study as a whole: When HLA alleles, especially DR and DQ, strongly co-occurred, TCR associations were difficult to assign to individual alleles. A few of the identified cytomegalovirus-associated TCR beta chains were confirmed in vitro to be specific for cytomegalovirus antigens. An earlier analysis of approximately 540 of the donors showed that most TCR beta V segments appeared in productive rearrangements either about 87% or about 30% of the time, which broadly matched IMGT annotations. According to a later analysis, TCR association rates differed among HLA loci, with DRB1 alleles showing the most associated TCRs and HLA-C alleles showing the fewest. In both the original and validation cohorts, the classifier was reported to diagnose cytomegalovirus status with high specificity and sensitivity. A group of highly shared sequence variants was considered likely to be a technical artifact of the sequencing pipeline. According to a later analysis, most CMV-associated TCR beta chains appeared to be HLA-restricted, and the HLA associations seemed to be driven largely by CMV exposure. In a later genetic analysis, a missense DCLRE1C variant was associated with V-gene and J-gene trimming of TCR beta chains, and the association was replicated in an independent cohort. Compared with equally common non-associated chains, HLA-associated TCR beta chains in a later analysis were more clonally expanded and had lower generation probabilities. The earlier analysis of almost 600 of the donors excluded 15 to 20 rarely observed V segments, including chromosome 9 orphons, because counts were too low. HLA typing was unavailable for some donors at each locus, so association tests used only the typed subset. Presence/absence analyses assumed roughly uniform sequencing depth across donors, an assumption that may not hold. A further reported finding was that TCR beta sequences accurately predicted the HLA-A and HLA-B alleles for most subjects in the first cohort. It was suggested by the authors that the approach could potentially be generalized to other disease states and immunological phenotypes. At a false discovery rate of 0.05, a later analysis linked approximately 18,000 TCR beta sequences to specific HLA alleles. A total of fewer than 200 TCR beta chains were listed by the study as associated with cytomegalovirus. The only immune exposure information available for the cohort was CMV serostatus. Compared with the approximately 670-donor mean, donors in an Asian-associated ancestry cluster had fewer N-insertions in productive TCRs, according to a later genetic analysis. Most TCR sequences were observed very rarely across donors, whereas some public TCRs were present in many individuals. Linkage disequilibrium might explain the correlated functional status among segregating V segments, but an unknown experimental factor could not be ruled out. Several of the top co-occurrence clusters appeared to be linked to parvovirus B19, influenza, CMV and Epstein-Barr virus, according to a later analysis. Some IMGT-functional V segments, including TRBV6-2 and TRBV6-3, could not be told apart with the 87-base-pair reads, so those segments were excluded. The cohort was sequenced for TCR beta chains only, and without alpha or paired-chain data the features that could be detected were limited.

This receptor was obtained from a woman between 40 and 55 years old in good health and CMV-seropositive. Input material: PBMCs. The rearranged chain carries TRBV14 and TRBJ1-2; the D gene lacks a confident call. CDR3 protein: CASSPKPEGDYGYTF. The DNA sequence is TGTGCCAGCAGCCCAAAGCCGGAGGGTGACTATGGCTACACCTTC. Beyond the CDR3, the reference TRBV14 and TRBJ1-2 genes provide the residues; the full variable domain reads: EAGVTQFPSHSVIEKGQTVTLRCDPISGHDNLYWYRRVMGKEIKFLLHFVKESKQDESGMPNNRFLAERTGGTYSTLKVQPAELEDSGVYFCASSPKPEGDYGYTFGSGTRLTVV.